These 27 T cell receptor beta chains were sequenced from one sample in a study of blood T cell repertoires in COVID-19. Assay: immunoSEQ multiplex PCR; the TCRdb copy retains only in-frame clones and omits some. The sample records about 130,000 clones, about 80% being singletons. Sequencing was done on a sample of peripheral blood. Receptor source: a woman aged 45-65 years with acute or convalescent COVID-19.

This chain uses TRBV30 with TRBJ1-1; D may be TRBD1 (6 bases). V was clipped by 2 bases and J by 3 bases, with 7 bases between them. This CDR3 contains 12 residues. CDR1 is GTSNPN and CDR2 is SVGIG in the germline V gene (reference sequence). In DNA, the CDR3 is TGTGCCTGGAGTACAGGGTACACTGAAGCTTTCTTT. As protein: CAWSTGYTEAFF.

V gene TRBV13 combines with J gene TRBJ1-1; 8 nucleotides agree with TRBD1. J lost 4 bases, V lost 3 bases, and 10 bases had no gene match. This CDR3 region has 16 residues. CDR1 PRHDT and CDR2 FYEKMQ come from the germline V gene (reference sequence). The DNA for the CDR3 is TGTGCCAGCAGCTTCAGGGGGCGAGTTTTGGGCACTGAAGCTTTCTTT. Translation: CASSFRGRVLGTEAFF.

CDR3 protein: CASKDLGGADTQYF. As DNA, the CDR3 is TGTGCCAGCAAGGACTTAGGAGGGGCAGATACGCAGTATTTT. This chain connects TRBV4-2 to TRBJ2-3; tentatively, D is TRBD2 (6 bases). This CDR3 spans 14 amino acids. Germline V CDR1 and CDR2: LGHNA, YNFKEQ. V gave up 7 bases and J gave up 4 bases, with 15 bases separating them.

The chain uses TRBV12-5 and TRBJ2-7, with D tentatively TRBD1 (7 bases). The CDR3 sequence is 16 residues long. The V and J ends lost 2 bases and 1 base respectively, with 15 bases between them. Germline CDR1 reads LGHNT; CDR2 reads FRNRAP. The CDR3 reads CASGLIDRDLSYEQYF. The CDR3 DNA reads TGTGCTAGTGGTTTGATCGACAGGGACTTATCCTACGAGCAGTACTTC.

The chain joins TRBV5-1 to TRBJ2-2, with 8 nucleotides matching TRBD1. The V gene's germline CDR1 is SGHRS and CDR2 YFSETQ. The V segment lost 4 bases and the J segment 6 bases; nucleotides outside the gene matches: 11. The CDR3 is 16 amino acids. CDR3 DNA: TGCGCCAGCAGCCTTTTGACAGGGGCGGTGGCCGGGGAGCTGTTTTTT. Residues: CASSLLTGAVAGELFF. Based on the CDR3 plus reference TRBV5-1 and TRBJ2-2, the full variable domain is KAGVTQTPRYLIKTRGQQVTLSCSPISGHRSVSWYQQTPGQGLQFLFEYFSETQRNKGNFPGRFSGRQFSNSRSEMNVSTLELGDSALYLCASSLLTGAVAGELFFGEGSRLTVL.

This chain joins TRBV6-1 and TRBJ1-5, with D possibly being TRBD1 (5 bases). CDR1 and CDR2 (germline): MNHNS, SASEGT. This CDR3 contains 16 residues. V gave up 0 bases and J gave up 2 bases, with 11 bases separating them. CDR3 sequence: CASSEALGLGNQPQHF. The CDR3 DNA sequence: TGTGCCAGCAGTGAAGCCTTGGGACTCGGCAATCAGCCCCAGCATTTT.

This chain joins TRBV25-1 and TRBJ1-5; D is unresolved. The length of the CDR3 is 14 residues. V was cut by 1 base and J by 4 bases, with 8 bases left in between. CDR1 is MGHDK, CDR2 SYGVNS, per germline. CDR3 residues: CASSESRSNQPQHF. As DNA, the CDR3 is TGTGCCAGCAGTGAATCTAGGTCAAATCAGCCCCAGCATTTT.

The gene calls are TRBV29-1 and TRBJ2-7, with TRBD2 matching over 7 bases. The CDR3 totals 12 residues. V gave up 0 bases and J gave up 5 bases; unmatched junction bases: 1. Germline V lookup: CDR1 SQVTM, CDR2 ANQGSEA. DNA of the CDR3: TGCAGCGTTGAAGAGAGCGGGAACGAGCAGTACTTC. This gives the protein CSVEESGNEQYF.

This rearrangement joins TRBV24-1 to TRBJ1-2, with 9 bases lining up with TRBD1. The V gene's germline CDR1 is KGHDR and CDR2 SFDVKD. The J segment lost 7 bases and the V segment lost 6 bases, leaving 5 bases of the junction unmatched. The CDR3 runs to 13 residues. The CDR3 sequence: CATSKGQGTGYTF. CDR3 DNA sequence: TGTGCCACCAGTAAGGGACAGGGAACTGGCTACACCTTC.

The rearrangement uses TRBV6-5 and TRBJ1-5; tentative D call: TRBD1 (6 bases). CDR3 size: 14 residues. Germline lookup yields CDR1 MNHEY and CDR2 SVGAGI. V lost 6 bases, J lost 6 bases, and 15 bases lay in between. The CDR3 DNA reads TGTGCCAGCAGACAAAAACAGGGTCGTCAGCCCCAGCATTTT. Its protein product is CASRQKQGRQPQHF.

This chain connects TRBV11-1 to TRBJ2-7; 8 bases are a match to TRBD1. J gave up 3 bases and V 1 base, and 8 bases lay outside the gene matches. The CDR3 runs to 16 residues. Germline CDR1 SGHAT, CDR2 FQDESV (reference sequence). The chain's CDR3 is CASSLGTGGSFYEQYF. CDR3 bases: TGTGCCAGCAGCTTAGGAACAGGGGGTAGTTTCTACGAGCAGTACTTC.

The chain uses TRBV2 and TRBJ2-1, with TRBD1 matching over 8 bases. V shed 11 bases and J 4 bases; nucleotides not matched to a gene: 4. Germline CDR1 and CDR2: SNHLY and FYNNEI. The CDR3 is 12 residues long. CDR3 sequence reads: CASQGEYNEQFF. CDR3 DNA sequence: TGTGCCTCACAGGGGGAATACAATGAGCAGTTCTTC.

About this clone: This CDR3 is also generated by other DNA sequences in the sample. CDR3 nucleotides: TGTGCCAGCAGCGTAGCTACGGGTGGCTCTGGAAACACCATATATTTT. It yields the protein CASSVATGGSGNTIYF. The chain employs TRBV9 and TRBJ1-3; D gene ambiguous. Trimming pared 0 bases from V and 0 bases from J, leaving 10 bases between. Germline-derived CDR1 and CDR2 are SGDLS and YYNGEE. This CDR3 has 16 residues.

The chain joins TRBV30 to TRBJ2-7, with TRBD2 identical over 13 bases. Germline V gene sequence: CDR1 GTSNPN, CDR2 SVGIG (reference sequence). The junction had 10 bases not matched to a gene; V was cut back by 5 bases and J by 6 bases. This CDR3 comprises 15 residues. The CDR3 DNA reads as TGTGCCTGGTCGACGGGACTAGCGGGGAAAGGCGAGCAGTACTTC. As protein: CAWSTGLAGKGEQYF.

The chain recombines TRBV10-3 with TRBJ2-1; D uncertain. Germline CDR1 reads ENHRY; CDR2 reads SYGVKD. Trimming pared 3 bases from V and 7 bases from J, leaving 4 bases between. CDR3 length equals 11 residues. In DNA form, the CDR3 reads TGTGCCATCAGTGACAGTAATGAGCAGTTCTTC. This gives the protein CAISDSNEQFF.

V gene TRBV24-1 combines with J gene TRBJ1-2, with 8 bases identical to TRBD1. The CDR3 contains 14 residues. V shed 5 bases, J shed 4 bases, and the junction held 5 bases outside the gene matches. The V gene's germline CDR1 is KGHDR and CDR2 SFDVKD. CDR3 DNA sequence: TGTGCCACCAGTGGGGGACAGGCGCCCTATGGCTACACCTTC. This translates into CATSGGQAPYGYTF.

The chain employs TRBV19 and TRBJ2-5; D may be TRBD2 (6 bases). V was pared by 5 bases and J by 5 bases, with 15 bases between. This CDR3 has 14 residues. Looked up from germline, CDR1 is LNHDA and CDR2 is SQIVND (reference sequence). CDR3 residues: CASSWRGREETQYF. In DNA form, the CDR3 reads TGTGCCAGTAGTTGGAGGGGTCGGGAGGAGACCCAGTACTTC.

The chain carries TRBV3-1 (or the pseudogene TRBV3-2) and TRBJ2-3, with D perhaps matching TRBD2 (6 bases). V lost 1 base to trimming and J lost 2 bases, with 10 bases between them. The CDR3 covers 15 residues. Germline loops: CDR1 LGHDT, CDR2 YNNKEL (reference sequence). Written as DNA, the CDR3 is TGTGCCAGCAGCCAAGGGGGAGGACCCACAGATACGCAGTATTTT. It translates to CASSQGGGPTDTQYF.

The genes are TRBV30 and TRBJ1-2; 7 bases fit TRBD1. The J segment lost 2 bases and the V segment lost 0 bases, leaving 3 bases of the junction unmatched. Looked up from germline, CDR1 is GTSNPN and CDR2 is SVGIG (reference sequence). The CDR3 is 14 residues long. This CDR3 is CAWSVRQGNYGYTF. The DNA of the CDR3 is TGTGCCTGGAGTGTACGACAGGGAAACTATGGCTACACCTTC.

This clone is a singleton in its sample. The rearrangement uses TRBV6-6 and TRBJ2-2; a weak D match, TRBD2 (5 bases). In germline, CDR1 is MNHNY, CDR2 SVGAGI (reference sequence). The CDR3 is made up of 13 amino acids. V lost 7 bases, J lost 6 bases, and 12 bases lay in between. The CDR3 loop is CASTEALAGELFF. CDR3 nucleotides: TGTGCCAGCACCGAAGCACTAGCCGGGGAGCTGTTTTTT.

The J gene is TRBJ1-1, the V gene TRBV4-2, with 7 bases lining up with TRBD1. The CDR3 is 16 amino acids. Germline CDR1 and CDR2: LGHNA and YNFKEQ. Trimming took 1 base from V and 0 from J; bases not matched to a gene: 5. CDR3 protein: CASSQVTGVMNTEAFF. The DNA of the CDR3 is TGTGCCAGCAGCCAAGTAACAGGGGTCATGAACACTGAAGCTTTCTTT.

The genes are TRBV1 and TRBJ2-2; the DNA was not used to check the table's D call, TRBD2. TRBV1 is deemed a pseudogene. This CDR3 is built from 17 residues. CDR3 residues: CTSSQENGTLNSGELFF. CDR3 in DNA: TGCACCAGCAGCCAAGAGAACGGGACTCTGAACTCCGGGGAGCTGTTTTTT.

The chain recombines TRBV3-1 (or the pseudogene TRBV3-2) with TRBJ2-1; 7 bases are a match to TRBD2. This CDR3 has 15 amino acids. V was clipped by 5 bases and J by 0 bases; unmatched bases: 4. Germline CDR1 LGHDT, CDR2 YNNKEL (reference sequence). CDR3 coding DNA: TGTGCCAGCAGCTTGCGGGGGTTCTCCTACAATGAGCAGTTCTTC. Encoded protein: CASSLRGFSYNEQFF.

This clone turned up a few times. The chain has TRBV5-1 and TRBJ2-2; D remains unclear. CDR1 and CDR2 (germline): SGHRS, YFSETQ. Trimming cost V 0 bases and J 0 bases, with 9 bases left between them. CDR3 size: 16 residues. The CDR3 DNA follows: TGCGCCAGCAGCTTGGTGCAGGCGCCGAACACCGGGGAGCTGTTTTTT. Amino acid sequence: CASSLVQAPNTGELFF.

This rearrangement joins TRBV27 to TRBJ1-5, with D perhaps TRBD1 (6 bases). This CDR3 contains 18 residues. V shed 5 bases and J shed 2 bases, with 22 bases lying between them. The germline gives CDR1 MNHEY, CDR2 SMNVEV (reference sequence). CDR3 in amino acids: CASSVTGRDYAGNQPQHF. The CDR3 DNA sequence: TGTGCCAGCAGTGTGACAGGACGGGATTACGCCGGCAATCAGCCCCAGCATTTT.

This sequence joins TRBV5-1 and TRBJ2-5; D is perhaps TRBD1 (7 bases). Germline values: CDR1 SGHRS, CDR2 YFSETQ. The CDR3 spans 17 residues. The V end lost 0 bases, the J end lost 2 bases, and 17 bases lay between the germline ends. The CDR3 DNA is TGCGCCAGCAGCTTGGTAGGAGGGGGCCTCAAACAAGAGACCCAGTACTTC. Protein: CASSLVGGGLKQETQYF.

V and J are TRBV9 and TRBJ2-1, with 7 bases aligning to TRBD1. This CDR3 contains 15 residues. With 4 bases clipped from V and 4 bases from J, the junction kept 8 bases outside the gene matches. From germline, CDR1 is SGDLS and CDR2 YYNGEE. CDR3 DNA: TGTGCCAGCAGCCAAGGACAGGCCCTTTACAATGAGCAGTTCTTC. Its protein is CASSQGQALYNEQFF.